This TCR beta chain was observed in a study of blood T cell repertoires in COVID-19. Germline V gene lookup returns CDR1 SEHNR and CDR2 FQNEAQ (reference sequence). With 1 base removed from V and 1 base from J, the gap between germline ends came to 16 bases. CDR3 length: 17 amino acids. Generated by immunoSEQ multiplex PCR, the TCRdb table keeps only in-frame clones and is missing some. The sample carries tens of thousands of clones, roughly nine tenths recorded once. The source of this sequence is a man in his fifties with active COVID-19. Sample: peripheral blood. This chain connects TRBV7-9 to TRBJ1-2; D perhaps matches TRBD1 (5 bases). CDR3 loop: CASSLDGAQGLNYGYTF. Here the CDR3 DNA reads TGTGCCAGCAGCTTAGACGGTGCCCAGGGACTTAACTATGGCTACACCTTC.